Detailed here is one T cell receptor beta chain. Its antigen is not identified. The sample comes from a study of graft-versus-host responses after intestinal transplantation. Some clones are missing from TCRdb's copy, which holds only in-frame ones; the method was immunoSEQ multiplex PCR. The data hold about 100,000 clones, with 91% observed a single time. This CDR3 has 14 amino acids. V was cut by 4 bases and J by 7 bases, with 11 bases left in between. CDR1 is MDHEN, CDR2 SYDVKM, per germline. The rearrangement uses TRBV28 and TRBJ1-6; D not resolved. The receptor comes from a human donor who was the organ donor for an intestinal transplant. Here the sequenced sample was unstimulated CD4+ T cells sorted from spleen or lymph node cells, taken before transplant. The CDR3 DNA reads TGTGCCAGCAGTTGGTTGACTGGGAATTCACCCCTCCACTTT. This translates into CASSWLTGNSPLHF. Complete variable domain (other parts from reference TRBV28 and TRBJ1-6): DVKVTQSSRYLVKRTGEKVFLECVQDMDHENMFWYRQDPGLGLRLIYFSYDVKMKEKGDIPEGYSVSREKKERFSLILESASTNQTSMYLCASSWLTGNSPLHFGNGTRLTVT.